The 25 T cell receptor beta chains given below trace back to one sample, sequenced in a study of T cell changes during pregnancy in multiple sclerosis. Sequencing used immunoSEQ multiplex PCR; TCRdb keeps in-frame clones, though not all of them. This table has more than 40,000 clones, 85% to 95% appearing once. This specimen was CD4+ T cells from peripheral blood mononuclear cells, taken in the third trimester of pregnancy. These receptors originate from a female donor with multiple sclerosis, enrolled in a pregnancy study.

This sequence joins TRBV19 and TRBJ1-1, with 8 nucleotides matching TRBD1. Per the germline V gene, CDR1 is LNHDA and CDR2 is SQIVND (reference sequence). The V gene end was trimmed by 4 bases and the J gene end by 4 bases; junction bases not matched to a gene: 8. CDR3 size: 15 residues. CDR3 amino acids: CASSTQGVRGTEAFF. The CDR3 DNA reads as TGTGCCAGTAGTACACAGGGGGTTCGGGGCACTGAAGCTTTCTTT.

The chain combines TRBV29-1 with TRBJ1-4; D gene ambiguous. This CDR3 has 16 residues. Germline V gene data show CDR1 as SQVTM and CDR2 as ANQGSEA. The V end lost 5 bases, the J end lost 0 bases, and 16 bases lay between the germline ends. DNA for the CDR3: TGCAGCGTTCCCGAAGACCTCGGAGCAACTAATGAAAAACTGTTTTTT. Translation gives CSVPEDLGATNEKLFF.

This chain uses TRBV29-1 with TRBJ1-4; a weak D match, TRBD1 (5 bases). V lost 5 bases, J lost 5 bases, and 15 bases lay in between. The CDR3 is 14 residues long. Germline CDR1 is SQVTM and CDR2 is ANQGSEA. For the CDR3, the DNA is TGCAGCGTTAGACGGGGGACGGCCAATGAAAAACTGTTTTTT. It is translated as CSVRRGTANEKLFF.

The table lists this clone with a count of one. The chain joins TRBV6-5 to TRBJ1-5, with D possibly TRBD1 on 5 matching bases. V lost 5 bases and J lost 7, with 15 bases in between. Germline loops: CDR1 MNHEY, CDR2 SVGAGI. This CDR3 spans 14 amino acids. CDR3 loop: CASSARTTDQPQHF. CDR3 nucleotide sequence: TGTGCCAGCAGTGCACGGACAACGGACCAGCCCCAGCATTTT.

The V and J genes are TRBV9 and TRBJ1-4; a possible D gene is TRBD1 (6 bases). Germline V lookup: CDR1 SGDLS, CDR2 YYNGEE. V lost 0 bases to trimming and J lost 0 bases, with 6 bases between them. CDR3 size: 15 residues. The CDR3 DNA is TGTGCCAGCAGCGTAGGGACAGCAACTAATGAAAAACTGTTTTTT. This sequence encodes CASSVGTATNEKLFF.

The V call is TRBV6-6, the J call TRBJ2-1; TRBD2 matches 11 bases. Losses at the gene ends were 6 bases for V and 15 bases for J; bases not matched to a gene: 7. This CDR3 region has 12 residues. From germline, CDR1 is MNHNY and CDR2 SVGAGI (reference sequence). The CDR3 region has the DNA TGTGCCAGCAGCCACGGACTAGCGGGTTTGTTCTTC. Translating it yields CASSHGLAGLFF.

This chain's CDR3 is CASSELAGVAGELFF. CDR3 bases: TGTGCCAGCAGTGAACTCGCGGGAGTTGCCGGGGAGCTGTTTTTT. This chain joins TRBV6-1 and TRBJ2-2; 7 nucleotides line up with TRBD2. With 2 bases clipped from V and 6 bases from J, the junction kept 6 bases outside the gene matches. The CDR3 spans 15 residues. Germline CDR1 is MNHNS and CDR2 is SASEGT.

This clone was detected once. The gene calls are TRBV7-9 and TRBJ1-4; weak D call: TRBD1 (6 bases). CDR3 length: 16 residues. The germline gives CDR1 SEHNR, CDR2 FQNEAQ (reference sequence). Trimming took 6 bases from V and 0 from J, leaving 14 bases between them. This CDR3 reads CASRPGQPATNEKLFF. The CDR3 bases are TGTGCCAGCAGGCCAGGACAGCCTGCAACTAATGAAAAACTGTTTTTT.

The rearrangement uses TRBV7-2 and TRBJ2-1; TRBD2 aligns across 7 bases. Trimming at V came to 2 bases and at J to 10 bases, leaving 5 bases not matched to a gene. This CDR3 spans 13 amino acids. CDR1 is SGHTA and CDR2 is FQGNSA in the germline V gene. The CDR3 loop is CASSLPPLAEQFF. Here the CDR3 DNA reads TGTGCCAGCAGCTTACCCCCACTAGCGGAGCAGTTCTTC.

This clone showed up just once. This chain uses TRBV9 with TRBJ2-5; 8 nucleotides match TRBD1. The V gene end was trimmed by 3 bases and the J gene end by 5 bases; junction bases not matched to a gene: 9. Germline V gene data show CDR1 as SGDLS and CDR2 as YYNGEE. The CDR3 has 15 residues. CDR3 bases: TGTGCCAGCAGCGCTCGGGACAGGTCAGGGGAGACCCAGTACTTC. It yields the protein CASSARDRSGETQYF.

The rearrangement joins TRBV11-3 to TRBJ1-3; 8 bases match TRBD1. V gave up 5 bases and J gave up 4 bases; unmatched junction bases: 4. Germline CDR1 reads SGHNT; CDR2 reads YENEEA. The CDR3 runs 14 residues. This CDR3 is CASSRTGPGNTIYF. The CDR3 DNA sequence: TGTGCCAGCAGCAGGACAGGGCCCGGAAACACCATATATTTT.

J is TRBJ2-1 and V is TRBV6-1; D ambiguous. The CDR3 covers 15 residues. Germline V gives CDR1 MNHNS, CDR2 SASEGT. Trimming shortened V by 5 bases and J by 2 bases, and 13 bases separated the two germline ends. This CDR3 is CASSMTGLTYNEQFF. The CDR3 region has the DNA TGTGCCAGCAGTATGACTGGTCTAACCTACAATGAGCAGTTCTTC.

The V gene is TRBV5-1, the J gene TRBJ2-3, with D maybe TRBD1 (5 bases). The V gene lost 3 bases and the J gene lost 1 base, with 6 bases spanning the gap. The CDR3 length is 13 residues. The germline gives CDR1 SGHRS, CDR2 YFSETQ. CDR3 nucleotide sequence: TGCGCCAGCAGCTGGGGCGGCACAGATACGCAGTATTTT. Residues: CASSWGGTDTQYF.

This chain uses TRBV6-1 with TRBJ2-3; 14 positions agree with TRBD2. Trimming took 4 bases from V and 6 from J; bases not matched to a gene: 15. The CDR3 runs to 19 residues. The V gene's germline CDR1 is MNHNS and CDR2 SASEGT. The CDR3 region has the DNA TGTGCCAGCAGTGTCCCCCGACTAGCGGGAGGGCTCAGGGGGGATACGCAGTATTTT. Its translation is CASSVPRLAGGLRGDTQYF.

The chain uses TRBV30 and TRBJ1-4; D call uncertain. This CDR3 is 14 amino acids long. Trimming removed 7 bases from V and 5 bases from J, with 17 bases in between. The V gene's germline CDR1 is GTSNPN and CDR2 SVGIG (reference sequence). Written as DNA, the CDR3 is TGTGCCTTGAGGGTGGGCATCGGAAATGAAAAACTGTTTTTT. Protein: CALRVGIGNEKLFF.

This clone was counted once. The CDR3 sequence is CASSLGDRGRWTEAFF. The CDR3 DNA sequence: TGCGCCAGCAGCTTGGGGGACAGGGGGCGATGGACTGAAGCTTTCTTT. The chain combines TRBV5-1 with TRBJ1-1; 12 positions match TRBD1. CDR1 is SGHRS, CDR2 YFSETQ, per germline. This CDR3 contains 16 residues. The V segment lost 0 bases and the J segment 5 bases; nucleotides outside the gene matches: 5.

The chain links TRBV28 to TRBJ2-7; TRBD1 matches 7 bases. The CDR3 is 16 residues long. J was trimmed by 2 bases and V by 6 bases; bases with no gene match: 13. In germline, CDR1 is MDHEN, CDR2 SYDVKM. CDR3 residues: CASSLEGATSTYEQYF. CDR3 bases: TGTGCCAGCAGCCTAGAGGGGGCAACCTCAACCTACGAGCAGTACTTC.

The chain employs TRBV21-1 and TRBJ2-2; whether TRBD1, the table's D call, matches the DNA was not checked. TRBV21-1 is classified as a pseudogene. The length of the CDR3 is 18 residues. The CDR3 sequence is CASSKDESRVSDTGELFF. The CDR3 region has the DNA TGTGCCAGCAGCAAAGATGAATCCAGGGTGTCCGACACCGGGGAGCTGTTTTTT.

The V gene is TRBV5-1, the J gene TRBJ1-6; no definite D call. Germline CDR1 SGHRS, CDR2 YFSETQ. The CDR3 consists of 13 residues. Trimming took 5 bases from V and 8 from J, leaving 11 bases between them. The CDR3 sequence: CASSSVEDSPLHF. CDR3 DNA: TGCGCCAGCAGTTCTGTGGAGGATTCACCCCTCCACTTT.

This chain links TRBV19 with TRBJ1-2; D is possibly TRBD1 (6 bases). Per germline, CDR1 LNHDA and CDR2 SQIVND (reference sequence). V was pared by 5 bases and J by 6 bases, with 13 bases between. This CDR3 is 13 amino acids long. The DNA for the CDR3 is TGTGCCAGTAGTCTACAGGGTAGCGATGGCTACACCTTC. Its translation: CASSLQGSDGYTF.

The rearrangement joins TRBV9 to TRBJ1-4, with D unclear. This CDR3 comprises 15 residues. From germline, CDR1 is SGDLS and CDR2 YYNGEE. V lost 0 bases and J lost 10, with 16 bases in between. The CDR3 sequence is CASSVDGGRVGKLFF. CDR3 DNA sequence: TGTGCCAGCAGCGTAGACGGAGGACGGGTTGGAAAACTGTTTTTT.

The chain is built from TRBV6-5 and TRBJ2-1; 8 positions agree with TRBD1. In germline, CDR1 is MNHEY, CDR2 SVGAGI. This CDR3 has 14 residues. After removal of 6 bases from V and 8 bases from J, the junction contained 9 bases not matched to a gene. The CDR3 coding sequence is TGTGCCAGCAGACTCGGTCAGGGGGCTTATGAGCAGTTCTTC. Its protein product is CASRLGQGAYEQFF.

This chain joins TRBV29-1 and TRBJ1-1; 7 bases are a match to TRBD1. The CDR3 length is 12 residues. Germline V gene sequence: CDR1 SQVTM, CDR2 ANQGSEA. Trimming at V came to 7 bases and at J to 2 bases, leaving 4 bases not matched to a gene. The CDR3 DNA follows: TGCAGCGGCGGACAGGTTAACACTGAAGCTTTCTTT. Translated, it gives CSGGQVNTEAFF.

V is TRBV19 and J is TRBJ1-2; 9 nucleotides align to TRBD1. Germline loops: CDR1 LNHDA, CDR2 SQIVND (reference sequence). This CDR3 has 14 amino acids. The V segment lost 5 bases and the J segment 4 bases; nucleotides outside the gene matches: 5. The CDR3 DNA follows: TGTGCCAGTAGTTCAGGGACAGGGATCTATGGCTACACCTTC. Translated, it gives CASSSGTGIYGYTF.

J is TRBJ2-7 and V is TRBV18; 7 positions match TRBD2. V was pared by 1 base and J by 3 bases, with 6 bases of the junction left unmatched. This CDR3 has 15 amino acids. Germline-derived CDR1 and CDR2 are KGHSH and LQKENI. The CDR3 sequence is CASSPRAGADYEQYF. DNA of the CDR3: TGTGCCAGCTCACCACGGGCGGGAGCAGACTACGAGCAGTACTTC. Complete variable domain (other parts from reference TRBV18 and TRBJ2-7): NAGVMQNPRHLVRRRGQEARLRCSPMKGHSHVYWYRQLPEEGLKFMVYLQKENIIDESGMPKERFSAEFPKEGPSILRIQQVVRGDSAAYFCASSPRAGADYEQYFGPGTRLTVT.